Given below is one T cell receptor beta chain in context. Its antigen remains unknown. RNA transcripts served as the template for amplifying TCR beta CDR3 regions. First-round RT-PCR targeting the TCR CDR3 was performed with the HTBI primer set. Each CDR3 protein is one row after TCRdb ran MiXCR on the multiplex PCR reads. Counted here are under 700,000 distinct CDR3 sequences, under 60% occurring once; the ten biggest clones make up just under 8.5%. This entry belongs to a study of T cells in Graves' hyperthyroidism and ophthalmopathy. The study, taken as a whole, reports: Most thyroid clonotypes expanded above 0.001 were also detected in blood. Ophthalmopathy was model-predicted a median approximately 6.4 months pre-onset.

Germline lookup yields CDR1 LNHNV and CDR2 YYDKDF (reference sequence). This CDR3 contains 19 residues. V lost 5 bases, J lost 1 base, and 26 bases lay in between. Sequencing was done on a sample of peripheral blood or thyroid tissue (not recorded which). This receptor was obtained from a woman younger than 30 with Graves' hyperthyroidism. V gene TRBV15 combines with J gene TRBJ1-1; TRBD1 might be the D (5 bases). The CDR3 nucleotides read TGTGCCACCAGCGGAGCCGGGGCAGGGATAAGTTTCCCGAACACTGAAGCTTTCTTT. It codes for CATSGAGAGISFPNTEAFF.